The 20 T cell receptor beta chains below all came from one sample that was sequenced in a study of response to subunit inactivated influenza vaccine (dated by TCRdb to the late 2010s). The method was RT-PCR. Instrument used: Illumina HiSeq 2500. TCRdb handled the public reads itself, with Q25 trimming in fastp and clone calling in MiXCR, and kept productive beta chains. Each entry merges the rows of one CDR3 protein and shows their most common DNA and genes. This sample holds 500,000 to 750,000 distinct CDR3 sequences; 11% to 15% were observed only once. The top ten hold roughly 11% of the sample. The source material was PBMCs from blood, sampled 11 to 12 days after vaccination. These receptors originate from a man aged 45-65 years who received an inactivated influenza vaccine. Donor details come from another sample of the same person, matched by shared clones.

This chain links TRBV3-1 with TRBJ2-7; maybe TRBD1 (6 bases). The CDR3 is made up of 16 amino acids. Trimming stripped 5 bases from V and 4 bases from J, with 21 bases between. Germline assignment: CDR1 LGHDT and CDR2 YNNKEL (reference sequence). Here the CDR3 DNA reads TGTGCCAGCAGCTGGTATTTACCGGGACATCCGTACGAGCAGTACTTC. Encoded protein: CASSWYLPGHPYEQYF.

This clonotype has more than one count but fewer than ten. This chain links TRBV4-3 with TRBJ2-5; D ambiguous. The V end lost 2 bases, the J end lost 5 bases, and 9 bases lay between the germline ends. CDR3 length equals 13 residues. The V gene's germline CDR1 is LGHNA and CDR2 YSLEER. The CDR3 protein is CASSQTNAETQYF. The CDR3 nucleotides are TGCGCCAGCAGCCAAACTAACGCGGAGACCCAGTACTTC.

The chain has TRBV7-8 and TRBJ2-7; TRBD2 agrees at 7 bases. Trimming at V came to 5 bases and at J to 1 base, leaving 8 bases not matched to a gene. The CDR3 covers 15 residues. The germline V gene has CDR1 SGHVS and CDR2 FQNEAQ. The CDR3 here is CASSTAGVGSYEQYF. The CDR3 coding sequence is TGTGCCAGCAGCACGGCGGGGGTTGGGTCCTACGAGCAGTACTTC. Together with reference TRBV7-8 and TRBJ2-7, the CDR3 gives the full variable domain: GAGVSQSPRYKVAKRGQDVALRCDPISGHVSLFWYQQALGQGPEFLTYFQNEAQLDKSGLPSDRFFAERPEGSVSTLKIQRTQQEDSAVYLCASSTAGVGSYEQYFGPGTRLTVT.

The V and J genes are TRBV21-1 and TRBJ1-1. TRBV21-1 is a recognized pseudogene. This CDR3 has 15 residues. The CDR3 sequence: CASSKYRGMNTEAFF. The CDR3 DNA reads as TGTGCCAGCAGCAAATATCGGGGTATGAACACTGAAGCTTTCTTT.

The table lists this clonotype with a few counts. This chain uses TRBV9 with TRBJ2-7, with D tentatively TRBD2 (5 bases). The V gene's germline CDR1 is SGDLS and CDR2 YYNGEE. There are 15 residues in the CDR3. The V end was cut by 0 bases, the J end by 1 base, with 11 bases between. The CDR3, as DNA: TGTGCCAGCAGCGTAGGGGTCGGGGTATCCTACGAGCAGTACTTC. As protein: CASSVGVGVSYEQYF.

This clonotype was picked up a small number of times. The V gene is TRBV4-1, the J gene TRBJ2-1; 8 positions agree with TRBD2. Looked up from germline, CDR1 is MGHRA and CDR2 is YSYEKL. The CDR3 has 15 residues. J lost 7 bases, V lost 4 bases, and 9 bases had no gene match. The CDR3 is CASSPSGGAINEQFF. The CDR3 bases are TGCGCCAGCAGCCCTTCGGGGGGGGCAATAAATGAGCAGTTCTTC.

The CDR3 reads CSARQGRGENEQYF. CDR3 coding DNA: TGCAGTGCTAGGCAAGGGAGGGGAGAGAACGAGCAGTACTTC. The chain combines TRBV20-1 with TRBJ2-7; 7 bases agree with TRBD2. The CDR3 extends over 14 amino acids. Germline V gives CDR1 DFQATT, CDR2 SNEGSKA (reference sequence). Losses at the gene ends were 3 bases for V and 5 bases for J; bases not matched to a gene: 10.

This clonotype was found many times. J is TRBJ2-1 and V is TRBV12-3 or TRBV12-4; 7 nucleotides align to TRBD2. There are 13 residues in the CDR3. V dropped 5 bases and J dropped 6; count of bases not matched to a gene: 4. The CDR3 spells CASSSGASNEQFF. For the CDR3, the DNA is TGTGCCAGCAGTAGCGGGGCCTCCAATGAGCAGTTCTTC.

For the CDR3, the DNA is TGTGCCAGCAGTTCGCAGATTGAAGCTTTCTTT. It yields the protein CASSSQIEAFF. The chain combines TRBV28 with TRBJ1-1; D gene unclear. Germline assignment: CDR1 MDHEN and CDR2 SYDVKM. This CDR3 region has 11 residues. Trimming shortened V by 4 bases and J by 7 bases, and 7 bases separated the two germline ends.

This clonotype was picked up many times. The chain combines TRBV19 with TRBJ2-1; 10 positions agree with TRBD1. Trimming removed 4 bases from V and 5 bases from J; junction bases left unmatched: 5. CDR1 LNHDA and CDR2 SQIVND come from the germline V gene (reference sequence). This CDR3 has 15 amino acids. The CDR3 protein is CASSTWTGGNNEQFF. In nucleotides, the CDR3 is TGTGCCAGTAGTACCTGGACAGGGGGGAACAATGAGCAGTTCTTC.

This clonotype was counted only a few times. V is TRBV6-1 and J is TRBJ2-1; TRBD1 is a possible D gene (5 bases). This CDR3 contains 16 residues. V lost 6 bases and J lost 0, with 15 bases in between. Germline loops: CDR1 MNHNS, CDR2 SASEGT. CDR3 amino acids: CASRNRPQGSYNEQFF. DNA for the CDR3: TGTGCCAGCAGGAACAGGCCTCAAGGCTCCTACAATGAGCAGTTCTTC.

This clonotype has a count of ten or more. This chain connects TRBV28 to TRBJ2-1; perhaps TRBD2 as D (5 bases). The CDR3 contains 15 residues. V was shortened by 4 bases and J by 7 bases, with 17 bases between the two germline ends. The V gene's germline CDR1 is MDHEN and CDR2 SYDVKM. CDR3 in amino acids: CASSSSGPVGNEQFF. The CDR3, as DNA: TGTGCCAGCAGTTCAAGCGGCCCCGTAGGGAATGAGCAGTTCTTC.

V is TRBV12-3 or TRBV12-4 and J is TRBJ2-1, with 7 bases identical to TRBD2. J was trimmed by 2 bases and V by 6 bases; bases with no gene match: 10. This CDR3 has 16 residues. The CDR3 DNA sequence: TGTGCCAGCAGGAAGGATCGGGAGGCCCCCTACAATGAGCAGTTCTTC. As protein: CASRKDREAPYNEQFF.

This sequence joins TRBV7-8 and TRBJ2-7; 11 positions agree with TRBD2. Trimming cost V 8 bases and J 5 bases; bases outside gene matches: 5. This CDR3 is built from 13 residues. CDR1 and CDR2 (germline): SGHVS, FQNEAQ. CDR3 DNA: TGTGCCAGCGCGAGGGGACTAGCGGACGAGCAGTACTTC. Encoded protein: CASARGLADEQYF.

This clonotype has a handful of counts. This chain connects TRBV5-1 to TRBJ2-2; 10 bases match TRBD1. The V gene's germline CDR1 is SGHRS and CDR2 YFSETQ. The CDR3 loop spans 17 amino acids. V gave up 1 base and J gave up 1 base; unmatched junction bases: 4. The CDR3 region has the DNA TGCGCCAGCAGCTTGCGGACAGGGGGGTTGAACACCGGGGAGCTGTTTTTT. It encodes CASSLRTGGLNTGELFF.

This clonotype was seen a handful of times. The chain employs TRBV6-5 and TRBJ1-2; 7 bases map to TRBD1. The CDR3 runs to 15 residues. Germline V gene lookup returns CDR1 MNHEY and CDR2 SVGAGI. J gave up 0 bases and V 2 bases, and 3 bases lay outside the gene matches. In DNA form, the CDR3 reads TGTGCCAGCAGTTACCGGGACAGAACTAACTATGGCTACACCTTC. Translated, it gives CASSYRDRTNYGYTF.

The V and J genes are TRBV10-3 and TRBJ1-1; D is perhaps TRBD1 (6 bases). Germline values: CDR1 ENHRY, CDR2 SYGVKD. Trimming took 5 bases from V and 5 from J, leaving 15 bases between them. CDR3 length equals 14 residues. CDR3 sequence reads: CAISQGTLGTEAFF. CDR3 in DNA: TGTGCCATCAGTCAAGGGACACTGGGAACTGAAGCTTTCTTT.

This clonotype has a handful of counts. The chain couples TRBV20-1 to TRBJ1-3, with D tentatively TRBD1 (5 bases). V lost 6 bases and J lost 14, with 17 bases in between. CDR1 DFQATT and CDR2 SNEGSKA come from the germline V gene (reference sequence). The CDR3 length is 11 residues. As DNA, the CDR3 is TGCAGTGCGGAAGACAGCACTAGGGTATATTTT. Protein sequence: CSAEDSTRVYF.

The table lists this clonotype with a few counts. The chain combines TRBV28 with TRBJ2-3, with 9 bases fitting TRBD2. Per germline, CDR1 MDHEN and CDR2 SYDVKM. The length of the CDR3 is 15 residues. V trimming: 3 bases; J trimming: 2 bases; junction bases outside the gene matches: 3. In DNA, the CDR3 is TGTGCCAGCAGTTTGGCTAGCGGGAACACAGATACGCAGTATTTT. Translation: CASSLASGNTDTQYF.

The V gene is TRBV10-2, the J gene TRBJ2-7; 7 bases match TRBD1. Germline CDR1 is WSHSY and CDR2 is SAAADI. Trimming at V came to 7 bases and at J to 1 base, leaving 4 bases not matched to a gene. The CDR3 runs to 13 residues. The CDR3 coding sequence is TGCGCCAGCACCAAGACAGGGTCCTACGAGCAGTACTTC. Protein: CASTKTGSYEQYF.